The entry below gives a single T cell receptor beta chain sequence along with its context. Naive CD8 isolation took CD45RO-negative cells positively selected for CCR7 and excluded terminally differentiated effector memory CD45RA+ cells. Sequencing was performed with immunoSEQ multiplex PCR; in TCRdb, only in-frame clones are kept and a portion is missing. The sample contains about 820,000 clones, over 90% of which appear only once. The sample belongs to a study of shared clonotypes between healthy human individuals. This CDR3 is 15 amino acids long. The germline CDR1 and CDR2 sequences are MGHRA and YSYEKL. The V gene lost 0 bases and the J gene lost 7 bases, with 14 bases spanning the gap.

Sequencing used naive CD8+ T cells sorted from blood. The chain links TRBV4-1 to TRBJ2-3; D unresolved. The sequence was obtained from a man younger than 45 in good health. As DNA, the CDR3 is TGCGCCAGCAGCCAAGATCCGGTTATTCAAAATACGCAGTATTTT. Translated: CASSQDPVIQNTQYF.